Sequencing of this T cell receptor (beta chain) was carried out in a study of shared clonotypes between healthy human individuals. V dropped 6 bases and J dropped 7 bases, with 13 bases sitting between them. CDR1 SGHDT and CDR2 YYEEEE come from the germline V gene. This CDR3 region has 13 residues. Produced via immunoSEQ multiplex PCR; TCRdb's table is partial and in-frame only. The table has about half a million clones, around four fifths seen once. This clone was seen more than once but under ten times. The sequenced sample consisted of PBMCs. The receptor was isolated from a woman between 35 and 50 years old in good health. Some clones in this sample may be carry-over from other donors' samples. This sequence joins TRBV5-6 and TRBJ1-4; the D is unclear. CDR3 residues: CASTKIGSEKLFF. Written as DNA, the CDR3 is TGTGCCAGCACCAAAATAGGGAGTGAAAAACTGTTTTTT.